One and the same sample provided the 13 T cell receptor beta chains below, sequenced in a study of cytomegalovirus exposure and HLA in healthy donors. Using immunoSEQ multiplex PCR, the repertoire was profiled, and TCRdb retains in-frame clones only, with some absent. The table lists roughly 100,000 clones, just under 95% of them singletons. Sequences were obtained from PBMCs. These receptors originate from a young woman in good health and CMV-seronegative.

This chain joins TRBV4-1 and TRBJ1-2, with D possibly being TRBD1 (6 bases). CDR3 length: 15 amino acids. In germline, CDR1 is MGHRA, CDR2 YSYEKL. V lost 3 bases and J lost 4, with 15 bases in between. CDR3 DNA: TGCGCCAGCAGCCAGCAACAGGGTACTACCTATGGCTACACCTTC. It encodes CASSQQQGTTYGYTF.

The rearrangement uses TRBV2 and TRBJ2-5; D might be TRBD2 (5 bases). This CDR3 comprises 13 residues. Trimming left V 6 bases short and J 1 base short, with 9 bases between. Germline lookup yields CDR1 SNHLY and CDR2 FYNNEI. The CDR3 sequence: CASRRAGQETQYF. CDR3 DNA sequence: TGTGCCAGCAGGAGGGCTGGCCAAGAGACCCAGTACTTC.

The CDR3 region has the DNA TGCAGCGTTGAATTGTCGGACAATGAGCAGTTCTTC. This gives the protein CSVELSDNEQFF. This chain uses TRBV29-1 with TRBJ2-1; D gene uncertain. The germline V and J ends were trimmed by 2 bases and 5 bases, with 7 bases remaining between them. This CDR3 region has 12 residues. Germline V lookup: CDR1 SQVTM, CDR2 ANQGSEA.

The J gene is TRBJ1-4, the V gene TRBV30; D ambiguous. The V and J ends lost 0 bases and 7 bases respectively, with 12 bases between them. Per the germline V gene, CDR1 is GTSNPN and CDR2 is SVGIG (reference sequence). This CDR3 spans 14 amino acids. The CDR3 nucleotides are TGTGCCTGGAGTGTGCTGGGCGGGCCTGAAAAACTGTTTTTT. Translation gives CAWSVLGGPEKLFF. Full variable domain (missing parts from reference TRBV30 and TRBJ1-4): SQTIHQWPATLVQPVGSPLSLECTVEGTSNPNLYWYRQAAGRGLQLLFYSVGIGQISSEVPQNLSASRPQDRQFILSSKKLLLSDSGFYLCAWSVLGGPEKLFFGSGTQLSVL.

V is TRBV6-5 and J is TRBJ2-7; 7 positions agree with TRBD1. The CDR3 is 14 amino acids. Germline CDR1 MNHEY, CDR2 SVGAGI. After removal of 5 bases from V and 0 bases from J, the junction contained 4 bases not matched to a gene. CDR3: CASSRQGVSYEQYF. For the CDR3, the DNA is TGTGCCAGCAGTCGACAGGGTGTCTCCTACGAGCAGTACTTC.

This clone was seen a single time. V gene TRBV30 combines with J gene TRBJ1-2; unclear D gene. CDR3 length equals 13 residues. Looked up from germline, CDR1 is GTSNPN and CDR2 is SVGIG (reference sequence). V dropped 2 bases and J dropped 0 bases, with 7 bases sitting between them. The chain's CDR3 is CAWSPRANYGYTF. CDR3 coding DNA: TGTGCCTGGAGTCCAAGAGCTAACTATGGCTACACCTTC. The full variable domain, rest sourced from reference TRBV30 and TRBJ1-2, is SQTIHQWPATLVQPVGSPLSLECTVEGTSNPNLYWYRQAAGRGLQLLFYSVGIGQISSEVPQNLSASRPQDRQFILSSKKLLLSDSGFYLCAWSPRANYGYTFGSGTRLTVV.

This clone was observed a single time. The genes are TRBV10-1 and TRBJ2-3; D unresolved. This CDR3 spans 13 amino acids. The germline V and J ends were trimmed by 8 bases and 3 bases, with 12 bases remaining between them. Germline V gene data show CDR1 as WNHNN and CDR2 as SYGVQD (reference sequence). CDR3 nucleotide sequence: TGCGCCAGCCGAAGATCAGTAACAGATACGCAGTATTTT. It specifies CASRRSVTDTQYF.

The V gene is TRBV25-1, the J gene TRBJ1-5; D may be TRBD1 (6 bases). CDR1 is MGHDK, CDR2 SYGVNS, per germline. V was trimmed by 5 bases and J by 6 bases, leaving 14 bases between them. CDR3 length: 14 amino acids. The CDR3 protein is CASSSGQIAQPQHF. The CDR3 region has the DNA TGTGCCAGCAGTTCAGGACAGATCGCTCAGCCCCAGCATTTT. The complete variable domain, with remaining parts taken from reference TRBV25-1 and TRBJ1-5, reads EADIYQTPRYLVIGTGKKITLECSQTMGHDKMYWYQQDPGMELHLIHYSYGVNSTEKGDLSSESTVSRIRTEHFPLTLESARPSHTSQYLCASSSGQIAQPQHFGDGTRLSIL.

The chain uses TRBV27 and TRBJ2-1; 14 positions agree with TRBD2. From germline, CDR1 is MNHEY and CDR2 SMNVEV (reference sequence). This CDR3 contains 14 residues. With V trimmed by 7 bases and J by 9 bases, 5 bases remained unmatched. CDR3 nucleotide sequence: TGTGCCAGCAAGACTAGCGGGAGGGCCGTTGAGCAGTTCTTC. Translation gives CASKTSGRAVEQFF.

This clone was counted a single time. The rearrangement joins TRBV6-1 to TRBJ2-7; 8 nucleotides line up with TRBD2. Germline CDR1 and CDR2: MNHNS and SASEGT. Trimming took 4 bases from V and 4 from J; bases not matched to a gene: 12. The CDR3 covers 16 residues. CDR3 residues: CASSGASGSMSYEQYF. CDR3 DNA: TGTGCCAGCAGTGGGGCGAGCGGGAGCATGTCTTACGAGCAGTACTTC.

This CDR3 reads CSVGVEGAGELFF. The CDR3 nucleotides read TGCAGCGTTGGGGTTGAAGGGGCCGGGGAGCTGTTTTTT. The rearrangement joins TRBV29-1 to TRBJ2-2; weak D call: TRBD1 (5 bases). The CDR3 totals 13 residues. Between the trimmed V and J ends, which lost 4 bases and 6 bases, there was a span of 12 bases. Germline lookup yields CDR1 SQVTM and CDR2 ANQGSEA.

The chain joins TRBV5-8 to TRBJ2-2; D is ambiguous. Trimming removed 6 bases at V and 0 bases at J, with 9 bases between. The CDR3 covers 14 residues. Germline V lookup: CDR1 SGHTS, CDR2 YDEGEE. The DNA for the CDR3 is TGTGCCAGCACCAGGTCACCGAACACCGGGGAGCTGTTTTTT. Protein: CASTRSPNTGELFF.

V is TRBV6-1 and J is TRBJ1-1; D unresolved. The CDR3 contains 16 residues. Trimming stripped 2 bases from V and 4 bases from J, with 17 bases between. Germline loops: CDR1 MNHNS, CDR2 SASEGT. The CDR3 DNA is TGTGCCAGCAGTGAATTGACGGGGTGGGTAGCCACTGAAGCTTTCTTT. Residues: CASSELTGWVATEAFF.